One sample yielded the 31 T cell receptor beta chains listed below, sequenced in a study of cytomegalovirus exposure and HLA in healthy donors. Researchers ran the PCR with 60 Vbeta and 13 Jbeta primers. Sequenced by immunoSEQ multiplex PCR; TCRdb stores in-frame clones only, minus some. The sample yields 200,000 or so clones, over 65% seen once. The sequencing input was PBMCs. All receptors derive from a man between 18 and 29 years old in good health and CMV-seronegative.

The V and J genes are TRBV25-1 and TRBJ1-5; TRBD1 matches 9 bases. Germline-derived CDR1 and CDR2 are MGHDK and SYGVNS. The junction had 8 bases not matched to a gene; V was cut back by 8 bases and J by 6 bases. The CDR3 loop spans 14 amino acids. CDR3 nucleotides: TGTGCCAGCTACAAGGGACAGGGAGGTCAGCCCCAGCATTTT. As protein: CASYKGQGGQPQHF.

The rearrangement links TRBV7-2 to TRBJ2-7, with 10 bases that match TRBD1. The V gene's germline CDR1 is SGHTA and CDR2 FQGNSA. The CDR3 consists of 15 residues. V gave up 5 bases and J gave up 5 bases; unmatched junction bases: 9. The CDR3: CASSPRDRGFHEQYF. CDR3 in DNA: TGTGCCAGCAGCCCCCGGGACAGGGGCTTCCACGAGCAGTACTTC.

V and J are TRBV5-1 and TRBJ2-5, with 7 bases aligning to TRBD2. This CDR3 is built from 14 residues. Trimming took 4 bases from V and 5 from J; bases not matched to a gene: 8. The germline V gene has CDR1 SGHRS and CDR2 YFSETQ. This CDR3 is CASSPGRREETQYF. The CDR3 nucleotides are TGCGCCAGCAGCCCCGGGAGGCGGGAGGAGACCCAGTACTTC.

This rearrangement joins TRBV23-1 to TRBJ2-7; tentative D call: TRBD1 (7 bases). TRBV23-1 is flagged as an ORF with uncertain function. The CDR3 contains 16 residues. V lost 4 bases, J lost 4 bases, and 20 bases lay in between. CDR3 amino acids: CASSRGGQGGRYEQYF. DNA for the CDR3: TGCGCCAGCAGTCGAGGGGGGCAGGGGGGTAGATACGAGCAGTACTTC.

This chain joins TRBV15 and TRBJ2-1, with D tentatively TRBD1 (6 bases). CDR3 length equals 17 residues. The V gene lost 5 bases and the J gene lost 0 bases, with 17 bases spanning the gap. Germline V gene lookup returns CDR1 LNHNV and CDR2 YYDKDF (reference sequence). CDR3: CATSPPGQLSSYNEQFF. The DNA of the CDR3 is TGTGCCACCAGCCCCCCCGGACAGCTGAGCTCCTACAATGAGCAGTTCTTC.

Here the CDR3 DNA reads TGTGCCAGCAGCAGGGAGGGCGGAGATACGCAGTATTTT. It specifies CASSREGGDTQYF. This chain connects TRBV2 to TRBJ2-3, with 7 bases matching TRBD2. After removal of 6 bases from V and 5 bases from J, the junction contained 5 bases not matched to a gene. This CDR3 is built from 13 residues. The germline V gene encodes CDR1 SNHLY and CDR2 FYNNEI.

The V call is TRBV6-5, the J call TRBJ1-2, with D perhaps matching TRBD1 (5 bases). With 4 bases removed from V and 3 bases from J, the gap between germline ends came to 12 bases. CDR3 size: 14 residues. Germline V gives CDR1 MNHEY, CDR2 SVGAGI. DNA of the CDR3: TGTGCCAGCAGTTTAGGGGAACTGCACTATGGCTACACCTTC. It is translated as CASSLGELHYGYTF.

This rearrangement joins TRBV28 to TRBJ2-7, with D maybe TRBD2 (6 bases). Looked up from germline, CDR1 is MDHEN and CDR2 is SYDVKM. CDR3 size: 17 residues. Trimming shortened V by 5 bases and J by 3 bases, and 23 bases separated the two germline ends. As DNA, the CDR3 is TGTGCCAGCAGTGATCCTCTATGGCGGGGACTCGACTACGAGCAGTACTTC. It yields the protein CASSDPLWRGLDYEQYF.

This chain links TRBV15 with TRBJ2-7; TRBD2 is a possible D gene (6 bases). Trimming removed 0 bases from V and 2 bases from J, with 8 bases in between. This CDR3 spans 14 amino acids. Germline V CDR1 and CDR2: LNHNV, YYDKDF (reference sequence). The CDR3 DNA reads TGTGCCACCAGCAGAGAGGCGGGAACCTACGAGCAGTACTTC. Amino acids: CATSREAGTYEQYF.

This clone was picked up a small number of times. Written as DNA, the CDR3 is TGTGCCAGCAGCGCCCGTCTGGGCAGGGAGGCAGATACGCAGTATTTT. Translated: CASSARLGREADTQYF. The chain carries TRBV7-9 and TRBJ2-3, with D maybe TRBD2 (6 bases). From germline, CDR1 is SEHNR and CDR2 FQNEAQ (reference sequence). Between the trimmed V and J ends, which lost 5 bases and 4 bases, there was a span of 19 bases. The CDR3 totals 16 residues.

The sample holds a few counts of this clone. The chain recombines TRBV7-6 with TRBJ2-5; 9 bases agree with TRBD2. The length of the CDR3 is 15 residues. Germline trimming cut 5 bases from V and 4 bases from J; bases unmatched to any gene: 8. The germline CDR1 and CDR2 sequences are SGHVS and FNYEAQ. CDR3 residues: CASSPPRGGGETQYF. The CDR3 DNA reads TGTGCCAGCAGCCCCCCCCGCGGGGGGGGAGAGACCCAGTACTTC.

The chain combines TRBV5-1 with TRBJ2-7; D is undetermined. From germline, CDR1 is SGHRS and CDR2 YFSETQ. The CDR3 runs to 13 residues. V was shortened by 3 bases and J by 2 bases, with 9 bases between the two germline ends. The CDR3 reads CASSSDNTYEQYF. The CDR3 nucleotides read TGCGCCAGCAGCTCCGACAATACCTACGAGCAGTACTTC.

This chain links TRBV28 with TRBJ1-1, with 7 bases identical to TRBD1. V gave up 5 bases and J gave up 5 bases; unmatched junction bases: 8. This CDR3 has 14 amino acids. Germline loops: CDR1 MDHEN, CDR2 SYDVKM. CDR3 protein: CASSPGGGGTEAFF. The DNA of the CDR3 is TGTGCCAGCAGTCCAGGAGGGGGCGGGACTGAAGCTTTCTTT.

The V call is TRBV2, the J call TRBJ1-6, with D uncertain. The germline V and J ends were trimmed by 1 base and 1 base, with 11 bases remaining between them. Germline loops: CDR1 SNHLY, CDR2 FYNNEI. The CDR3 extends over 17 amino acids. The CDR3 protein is CASSEGQRGSYNSPLHF. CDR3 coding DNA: TGTGCCAGCAGTGAAGGGCAGCGAGGGTCCTATAATTCACCCCTCCACTTT.

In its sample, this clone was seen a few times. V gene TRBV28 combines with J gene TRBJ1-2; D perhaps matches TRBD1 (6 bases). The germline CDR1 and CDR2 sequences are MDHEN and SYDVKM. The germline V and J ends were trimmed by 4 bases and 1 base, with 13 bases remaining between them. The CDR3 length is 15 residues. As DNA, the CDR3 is TGTGCCAGCAGTTCCGTCGGCAGGGGTAACTATGGCTACACCTTC. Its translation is CASSSVGRGNYGYTF.

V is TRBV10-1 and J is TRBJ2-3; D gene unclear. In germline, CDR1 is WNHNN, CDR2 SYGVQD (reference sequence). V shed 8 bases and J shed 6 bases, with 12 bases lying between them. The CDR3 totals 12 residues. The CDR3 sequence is CASAPGRDTQYF. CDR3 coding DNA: TGCGCCAGCGCCCCAGGTCGGGATACGCAGTATTTT.

The CDR3: CASSKDRGPNEQFF. As DNA, the CDR3 is TGTGCCAGCAGTAAGGACAGGGGACCCAATGAGCAGTTCTTC. The chain has TRBV2 and TRBJ2-1; the match to TRBD1 covers 9 bases. V lost 5 bases to trimming and J lost 6 bases; unmatched junction nucleotides: 5. Per the germline V gene, CDR1 is SNHLY and CDR2 is FYNNEI. CDR3 size: 14 residues.

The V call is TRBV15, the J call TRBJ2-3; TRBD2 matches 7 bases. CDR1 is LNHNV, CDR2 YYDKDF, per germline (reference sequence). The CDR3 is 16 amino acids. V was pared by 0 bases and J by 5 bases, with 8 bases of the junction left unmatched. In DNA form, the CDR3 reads TGTGCCACCAGCAGAGATCTCGGGACTAACCAAGATACGCAGTATTTT. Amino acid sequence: CATSRDLGTNQDTQYF.

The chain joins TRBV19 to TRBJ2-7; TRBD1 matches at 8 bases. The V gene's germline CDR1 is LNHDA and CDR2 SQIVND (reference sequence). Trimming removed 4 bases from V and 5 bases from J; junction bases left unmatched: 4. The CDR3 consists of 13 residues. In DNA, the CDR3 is TGTGCCAGTAGTACCGGACAGGGCAACGAGCAGTACTTC. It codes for CASSTGQGNEQYF.

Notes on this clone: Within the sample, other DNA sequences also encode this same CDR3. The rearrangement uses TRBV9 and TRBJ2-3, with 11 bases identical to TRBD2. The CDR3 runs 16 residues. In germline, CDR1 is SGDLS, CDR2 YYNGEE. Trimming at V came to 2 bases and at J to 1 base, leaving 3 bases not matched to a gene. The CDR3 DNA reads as TGTGCCAGCAGCGTCGGACTAGCGGGCGGCACAGATACGCAGTATTTT. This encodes CASSVGLAGGTDTQYF. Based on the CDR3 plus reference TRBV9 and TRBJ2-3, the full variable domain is DSGVTQTPKHLITATGQRVTLRCSPRSGDLSVYWYQQSLDQGLQFLIQYYNGEERAKGNILERFSAQQFPDLHSELNLSSLELGDSALYFCASSVGLAGGTDTQYFGPGTRLTVL.

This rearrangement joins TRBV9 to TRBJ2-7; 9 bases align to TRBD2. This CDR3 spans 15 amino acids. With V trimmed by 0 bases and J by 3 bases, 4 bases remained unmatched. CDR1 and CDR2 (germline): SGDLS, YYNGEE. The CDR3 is CASSVGRLADYEQYF. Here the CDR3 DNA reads TGTGCCAGCAGCGTAGGTCGACTAGCGGACTACGAGCAGTACTTC.

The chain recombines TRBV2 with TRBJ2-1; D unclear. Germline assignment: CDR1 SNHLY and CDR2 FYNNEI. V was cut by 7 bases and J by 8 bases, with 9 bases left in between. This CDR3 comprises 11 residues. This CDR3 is CASTPRDEQFF. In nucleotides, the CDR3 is TGTGCCAGCACCCCTCGGGATGAGCAGTTCTTC.

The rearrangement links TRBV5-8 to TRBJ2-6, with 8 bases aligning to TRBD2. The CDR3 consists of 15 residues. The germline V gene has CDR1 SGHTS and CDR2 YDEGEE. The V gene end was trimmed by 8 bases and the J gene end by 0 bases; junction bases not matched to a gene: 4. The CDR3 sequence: CARLADPSGANVLTF. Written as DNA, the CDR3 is TGTGCCAGACTAGCGGATCCCTCTGGGGCCAACGTCCTGACTTTC. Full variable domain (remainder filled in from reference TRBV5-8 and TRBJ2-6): EAGVTQSPTHLIKTRGQQATLRCSPISGHTSVYWYQQALGLGLQFLLWYDEGEERNRGNFPPRFSGRQFPNYSSELNVNALELEDSALYLCARLADPSGANVLTFGAGSRLTVL.

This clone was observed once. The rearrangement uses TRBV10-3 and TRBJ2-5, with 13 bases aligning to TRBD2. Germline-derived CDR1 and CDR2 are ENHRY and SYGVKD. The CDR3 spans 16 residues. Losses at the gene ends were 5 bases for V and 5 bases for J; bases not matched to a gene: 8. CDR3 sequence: CAISLGLAGVGETQYF. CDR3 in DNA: TGTGCCATCAGTTTAGGACTAGCGGGAGTCGGGGAGACCCAGTACTTC.

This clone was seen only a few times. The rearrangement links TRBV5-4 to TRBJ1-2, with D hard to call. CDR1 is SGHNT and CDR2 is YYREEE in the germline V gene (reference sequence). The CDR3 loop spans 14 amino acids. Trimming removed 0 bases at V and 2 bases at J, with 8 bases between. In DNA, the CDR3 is TGTGCCAGCAGCTTGGATGGAGGCAACTATGGCTACACCTTC. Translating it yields CASSLDGGNYGYTF.

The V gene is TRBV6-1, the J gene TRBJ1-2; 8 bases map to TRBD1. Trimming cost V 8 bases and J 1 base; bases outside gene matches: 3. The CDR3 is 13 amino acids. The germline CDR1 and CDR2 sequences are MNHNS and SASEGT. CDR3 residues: CASGQGYNYGYTF. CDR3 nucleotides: TGTGCCAGCGGACAGGGTTATAACTATGGCTACACCTTC.

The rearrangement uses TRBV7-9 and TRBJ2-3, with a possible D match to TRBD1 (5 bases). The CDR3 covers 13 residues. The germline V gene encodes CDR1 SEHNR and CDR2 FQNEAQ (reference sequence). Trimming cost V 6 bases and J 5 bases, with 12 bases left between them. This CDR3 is CASSIKGIDTQYF. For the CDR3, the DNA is TGTGCCAGCAGTATAAAGGGGATAGATACGCAGTATTTT.

This CDR3 is CAVGRSRGQFF. The CDR3 nucleotides read TGTGCCGTGGGCCGCTCCAGGGGGCAGTTCTTC. The chain is built from TRBV28 and TRBJ2-1; perhaps TRBD1 as D (6 bases). CDR1 and CDR2 from the germline V gene are MDHEN and SYDVKM. The V and J ends lost 11 bases and 12 bases respectively, with 17 bases between them. This CDR3 has 11 amino acids.

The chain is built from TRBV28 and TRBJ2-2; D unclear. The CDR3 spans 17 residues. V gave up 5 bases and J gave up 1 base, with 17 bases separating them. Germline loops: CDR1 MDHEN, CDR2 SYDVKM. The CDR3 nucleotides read TGTGCCAGCAGTCCCCTAAAGCAATTAAGGAACACCGGGGAGCTGTTTTTT. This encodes CASSPLKQLRNTGELFF.

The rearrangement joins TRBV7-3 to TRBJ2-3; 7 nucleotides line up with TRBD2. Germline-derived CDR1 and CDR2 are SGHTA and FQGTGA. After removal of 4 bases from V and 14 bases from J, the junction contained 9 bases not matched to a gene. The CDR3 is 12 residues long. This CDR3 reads CASSSGGTILYF. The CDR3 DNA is TGTGCCAGCAGCTCCGGGGGGACTATACTGTATTTT.

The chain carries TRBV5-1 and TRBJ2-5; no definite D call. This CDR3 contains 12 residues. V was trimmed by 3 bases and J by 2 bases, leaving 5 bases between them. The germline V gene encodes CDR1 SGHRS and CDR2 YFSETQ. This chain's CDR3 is CASSWPQETQYF. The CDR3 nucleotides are TGCGCCAGCAGCTGGCCACAAGAGACCCAGTACTTC.